This TCR beta chain came from a study of early stage breast cancer tumors (dated by TCRdb to 2017 to 2019). Regarding the study in general: Of the approximately 15 invasive breast tumors, around twelve were found to be estrogen receptor-positive, progesterone receptor-positive and HER2-negative. A read coverage of roughly 10-fold per sample was achieved on average. About 65% of the 12 ER+/PR+/HER2- tumors were invasive ductal carcinomas, while the other four were invasive lobular carcinomas. A total of around 2.7 million templates, representing 1,097,674 unique clonotypes, were detected across all samples.

Every sample was amplified as two independent genomic DNA replicates, using approximately 550 ng for blood and roughly 1.4 ug for tumor or normal breast. Following the manufacturer's instructions, the ImmunoSeq Intro kit was used to carry out TCRB sequencing on genomic DNA. For absolute quantification, the approximately 30-cycle multiplex PCR included proprietary primers along with spike-in control sequences. Single-end 150-bp reads were used to sequence an 87-bp fragment spanning the CDR3 and the flanking V and J genes. Seven samples, each with two replicates, were multiplexed per lane of an Illumina MiSeq using version 3.0 chemistry. Regarding the original processing steps: Raw data were processed by the vendor's proprietary pipeline, with both replicates merged into one result per sample. Clonotypes were defined as productive rearrangements sharing the V-gene family, CDR3 amino acid sequence and J-gene segment. Clonality was calculated as 1 minus the normalized Shannon entropy (Pielou evenness) of TCRB abundances. T cell density was estimated as total templates divided by the number of input cells, with the number of input cells inferred from the DNA input amount. Recon with default parameters was used to estimate total repertoire diversity and clonality. A clonotype counted as tumor-enriched if its abundance in tumor exceeded 0.1% and was at least 32-fold higher than its abundance in normal breast. Held by TCRdb, this immuneACCESS table contains in-frame sequences only and omits some clones. Under half of the omission traces to an unresolved V gene where checked; the cause of the rest is unknown. The DNA was the basis for D and trimming; V, J and clone size are from that table. This sample comprises around 28,000 clones, approximately 80% of them detected only once. The ten largest clones take up roughly 13% of the sample.

The study profiled bulk TCR beta-chain repertoires in matched peripheral blood, tumor and adjacent normal breast tissue taken from about 15 patients with early-stage breast cancer. Before surgery, roughly 4.5-11 mL of whole blood was collected into EDTA tubes and then processed within 2 hours. Ficoll-Paque centrifugation in SepMate-50 tubes was used to isolate peripheral blood mononuclear cells. For storage in liquid nitrogen, PBMCs were cryopreserved as aliquots of 2 to 4 million cells in roughly 90% FBS with 10% DMSO. The Qiagen AllPrep DNA/RNA Mini kit was used for genomic DNA extraction. What the research found in general, with its limitations: Repertoires from blood resembled normal breast more closely than tumor, and using blood as a reference for each tissue separated tumor from normal in 14 of 16 patients. Chain pairing and functional markers such as CD4, CD8 and FOXP3 were not captured by bulk genomic DNA sequencing of unsorted cells. Enriched TCRB sequences shared across patients were found to be mostly commonly generated sequences that were unlikely to play an important role in the tumor microenvironment. Compared with adjacent normal breast tissue, tumors had approximately 2.5-fold higher T cell density and higher clonality. The small cohort size prevented analysis by tumor subtype.

Notes on this clone: Its antigen is still unknown. The sample holds no much larger clone one base away, and base qualities are not on file.

The CDR3 starts with the cysteine, ends with the phenylalanine, and has 16 residues. CDR3 DNA only is kept here, 48 bases in frame from base 1. The germline V gene sets CDR1 to LGHNA and CDR2 to YSLEER. The trim is 0 bases for V and 6 bases for J, with a gap of 15 bases between the germline ends. Sequenced sample: blood. This clonotype was obtained from a person aged 55 to 70 with breast cancer. The chain couples TRBV4-3 to TRBJ2-1, with a tentative D gene TRBD1 over 5 matching bases. The nucleotide sequence reads TGCGCCAGCAGCCAAGATAATGGGGCACGACTCAATGAGCAGTTCTTC. Its translation reads: CASSQDNGARLNEQFF.